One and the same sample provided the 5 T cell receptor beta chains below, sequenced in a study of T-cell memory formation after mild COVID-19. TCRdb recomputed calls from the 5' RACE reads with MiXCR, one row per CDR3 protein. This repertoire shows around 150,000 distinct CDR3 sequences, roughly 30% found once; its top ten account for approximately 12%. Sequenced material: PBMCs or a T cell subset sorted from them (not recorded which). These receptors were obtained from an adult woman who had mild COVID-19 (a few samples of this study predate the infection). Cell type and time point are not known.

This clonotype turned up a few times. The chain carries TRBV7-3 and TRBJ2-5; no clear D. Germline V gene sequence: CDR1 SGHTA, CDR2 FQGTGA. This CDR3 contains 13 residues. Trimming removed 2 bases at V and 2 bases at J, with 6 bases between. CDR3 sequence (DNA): TGTGCCAGCAGCTTACGATTACAAGAGACCCAGTACTTC. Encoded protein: CASSLRLQETQYF.

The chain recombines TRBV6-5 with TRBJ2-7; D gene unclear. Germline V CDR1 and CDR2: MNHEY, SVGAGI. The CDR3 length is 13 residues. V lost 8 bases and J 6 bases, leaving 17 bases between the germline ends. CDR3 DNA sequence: TGTGCCAGCTCCAAGCAAGTGTCGGGCGAGCAGTACTTC. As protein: CASSKQVSGEQYF.

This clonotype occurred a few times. The CDR3 loop is CASSSGTGGNQPQHF. The DNA of the CDR3 is TGTGCCAGCAGCTCGGGGACAGGGGGCAATCAGCCCCAGCATTTT. This chain uses TRBV7-6 with TRBJ1-5; 10 bases fit TRBD1. The germline gives CDR1 SGHVS, CDR2 FNYEAQ. The CDR3 loop spans 15 amino acids. The V segment lost 4 bases and the J segment 2 bases; nucleotides outside the gene matches: 2. The full variable domain, its missing parts supplied by reference TRBV7-6 and TRBJ1-5, is GAGVSQSPRYKVTKRGQDVALRCDPISGHVSLYWYRQALGQGPEFLTYFNYEAQQDKSGLPNDRFSAERPEGSISTLTIQRTEQRDSAMYRCASSSGTGGNQPQHFGDGTRLSIL.

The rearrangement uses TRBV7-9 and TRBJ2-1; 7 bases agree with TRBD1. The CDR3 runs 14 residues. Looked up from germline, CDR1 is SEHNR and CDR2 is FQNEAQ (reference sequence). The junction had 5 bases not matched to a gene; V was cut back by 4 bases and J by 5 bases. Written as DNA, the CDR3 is TGTGCCAGCAGCTACGACAGGGCGCACAATGAGCAGTTCTTC. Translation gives CASSYDRAHNEQFF.

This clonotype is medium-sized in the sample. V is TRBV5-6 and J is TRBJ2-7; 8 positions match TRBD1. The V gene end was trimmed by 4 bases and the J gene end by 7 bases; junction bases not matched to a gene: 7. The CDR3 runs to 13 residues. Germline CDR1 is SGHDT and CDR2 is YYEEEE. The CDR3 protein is CASSADRVREQYF. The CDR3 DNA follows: TGTGCCAGCAGCGCGGACAGGGTGCGGGAGCAGTACTTC. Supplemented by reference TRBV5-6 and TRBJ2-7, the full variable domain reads DAGVTQSPTHLIKTRGQQVTLRCSPKSGHDTVSWYQQALGQGPQFIFQYYEEEERQRGNFPDRFSGHQFPNYSSELNVNALLLGDSALYLCASSADRVREQYFGPGTRLTVT.